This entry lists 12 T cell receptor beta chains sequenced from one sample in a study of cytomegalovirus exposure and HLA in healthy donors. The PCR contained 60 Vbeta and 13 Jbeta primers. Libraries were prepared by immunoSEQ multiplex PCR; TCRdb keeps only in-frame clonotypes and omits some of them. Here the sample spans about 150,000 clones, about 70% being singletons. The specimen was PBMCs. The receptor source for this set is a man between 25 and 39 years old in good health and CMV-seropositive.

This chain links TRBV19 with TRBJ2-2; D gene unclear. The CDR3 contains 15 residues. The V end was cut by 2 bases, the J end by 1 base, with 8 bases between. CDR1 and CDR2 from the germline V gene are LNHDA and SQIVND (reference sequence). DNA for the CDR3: TGTGCCAGTAGTATAATTGGCGGGAACACCGGGGAGCTGTTTTTT. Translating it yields CASSIIGGNTGELFF.

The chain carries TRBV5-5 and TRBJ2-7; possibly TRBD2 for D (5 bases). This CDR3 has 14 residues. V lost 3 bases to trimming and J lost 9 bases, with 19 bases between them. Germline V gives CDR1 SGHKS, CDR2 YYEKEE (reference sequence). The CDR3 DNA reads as TGTGCCAGCAGCTACGGAGGCAGGTCCTTCGGGCAGTACTTC. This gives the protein CASSYGGRSFGQYF.

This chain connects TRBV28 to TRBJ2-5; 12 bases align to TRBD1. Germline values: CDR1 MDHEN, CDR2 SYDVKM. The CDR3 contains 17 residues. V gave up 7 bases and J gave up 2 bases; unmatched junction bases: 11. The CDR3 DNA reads TGTGCCAGCAACCCCGGGACAGGGGGCACCCTACAAGAGACCCAGTACTTC. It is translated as CASNPGTGGTLQETQYF.

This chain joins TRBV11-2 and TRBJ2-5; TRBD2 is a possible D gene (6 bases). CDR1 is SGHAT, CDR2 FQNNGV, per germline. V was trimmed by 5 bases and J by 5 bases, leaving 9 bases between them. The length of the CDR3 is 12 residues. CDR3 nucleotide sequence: TGTGCCAGCAGCCGGGCGGGGGAGACCCAGTACTTC. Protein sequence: CASSRAGETQYF.

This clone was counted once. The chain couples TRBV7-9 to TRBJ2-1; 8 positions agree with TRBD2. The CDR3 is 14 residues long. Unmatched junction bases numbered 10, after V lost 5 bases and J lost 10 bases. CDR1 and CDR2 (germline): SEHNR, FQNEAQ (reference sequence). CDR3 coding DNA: TGTGCCAGCAGCCTGACGACTAGCGCGAGGGAGCAGTTCTTC. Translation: CASSLTTSAREQFF.

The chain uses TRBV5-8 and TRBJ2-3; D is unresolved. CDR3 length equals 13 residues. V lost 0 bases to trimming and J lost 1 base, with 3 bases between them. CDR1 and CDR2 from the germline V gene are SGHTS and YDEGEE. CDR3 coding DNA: TGTGCCAGCAGCTTGGGCGGCACAGATACGCAGTATTTT. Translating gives CASSLGGTDTQYF. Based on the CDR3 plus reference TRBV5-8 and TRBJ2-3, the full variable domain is EAGVTQSPTHLIKTRGQQATLRCSPISGHTSVYWYQQALGLGLQFLLWYDEGEERNRGNFPPRFSGRQFPNYSSELNVNALELEDSALYLCASSLGGTDTQYFGPGTRLTVL.

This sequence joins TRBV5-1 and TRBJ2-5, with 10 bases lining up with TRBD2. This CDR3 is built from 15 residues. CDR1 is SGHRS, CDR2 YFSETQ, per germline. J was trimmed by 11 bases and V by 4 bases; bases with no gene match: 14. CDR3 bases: TGCGCCAGCAGCGCAGGGGGGACTAGCGCAACACAGCAGTACTTC. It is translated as CASSAGGTSATQQYF.

The CDR3 spells CASSFEVYTEAFF. CDR3 nucleotide sequence: TGCGCCAGCAGCTTCGAGGTATACACTGAAGCTTTCTTT. The chain uses TRBV5-1 and TRBJ1-1; D remains unclear. Trimming removed 2 bases from V and 3 bases from J, with 8 bases in between. The CDR3 length is 13 residues. Per germline, CDR1 SGHRS and CDR2 YFSETQ.

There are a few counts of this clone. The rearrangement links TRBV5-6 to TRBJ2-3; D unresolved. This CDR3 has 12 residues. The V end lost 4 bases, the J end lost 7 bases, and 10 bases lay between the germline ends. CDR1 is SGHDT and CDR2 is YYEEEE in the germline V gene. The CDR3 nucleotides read TGTGCCAGCAGCCAGGTCCAGTATACGCAGTATTTT. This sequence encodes CASSQVQYTQYF.

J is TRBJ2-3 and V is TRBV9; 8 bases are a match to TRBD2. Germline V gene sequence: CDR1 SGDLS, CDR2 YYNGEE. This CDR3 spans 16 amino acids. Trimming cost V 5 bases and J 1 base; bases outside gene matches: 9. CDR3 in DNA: TGTGCCAGCAGTGAGCCCCCAGCGGGAGGCACAGATACGCAGTATTTT. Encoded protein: CASSEPPAGGTDTQYF. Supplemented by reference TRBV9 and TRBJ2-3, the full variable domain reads DSGVTQTPKHLITATGQRVTLRCSPRSGDLSVYWYQQSLDQGLQFLIQYYNGEERAKGNILERFSAQQFPDLHSELNLSSLELGDSALYFCASSEPPAGGTDTQYFGPGTRLTVL.

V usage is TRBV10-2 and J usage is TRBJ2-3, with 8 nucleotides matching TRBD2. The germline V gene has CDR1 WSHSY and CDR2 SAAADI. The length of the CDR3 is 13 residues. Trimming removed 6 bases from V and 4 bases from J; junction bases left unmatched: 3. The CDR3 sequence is CASRSGGADTQYF. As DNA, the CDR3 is TGCGCCAGCAGGAGCGGGGGCGCAGATACGCAGTATTTT.

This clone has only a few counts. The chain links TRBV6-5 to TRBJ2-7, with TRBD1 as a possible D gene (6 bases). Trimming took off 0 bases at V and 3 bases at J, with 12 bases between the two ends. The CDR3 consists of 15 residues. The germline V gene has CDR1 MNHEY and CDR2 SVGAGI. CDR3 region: CASSYSHRAIYEQYF. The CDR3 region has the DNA TGTGCCAGCAGTTACTCGCACAGGGCCATCTACGAGCAGTACTTC.